The source of this TCR beta chain is a study of response to subunit inactivated influenza vaccine (dated by TCRdb to between 2018 and 2020). About the study as a whole: Deep quantitative T cell receptor repertoire profiling was used in the study to track responses to a trivalent subunit inactivated influenza vaccine. Study-wide conclusions, independent of this receptor: It was suggested by the authors that each seasonal influenza vaccination may recruit only a limited number of new T cells.

A distance of 17 bases separates the germline ends of V and J, which lose 0 bases and 5 bases respectively. The germline V gene sets CDR1 to SGHRS and CDR2 to YFSETQ. CDR3 length: 16 amino acids, cysteine to phenylalanine. Only the CDR3 part of the read is kept: 48 bases, read in frame from the first base. Library prep was done by RT-PCR. The sequencer listed for this sample is Illumina HiSeq 2500. TCRdb reprocessing: public reads trimmed at Q25 with fastp, clones called with MiXCR, in-frame beta chains kept. CDR3 protein sequences are deduplicated, and each keeps its most common genes and DNA. In this sample the table shows roughly 790,000 distinct CDR3 sequences, 21% of which occur a single time. Together, the top ten hold roughly a tenth of the sample. This clonotype was seen once. It lacks a known antigen. Within one base of it there is no much larger clone, and no base qualities were kept. One read yields weak evidence.

The receptor chain draws on TRBV5-1 and TRBJ2-5; 6 matching bases give a weak D call of TRBD1. The sequence derives from a middle-aged man who received an inactivated influenza vaccine. Donor details come from another sample of the same person, matched by shared clones. Sequencing was performed on PBMCs from blood, taken about 5 days after vaccination. The CDR3 protein sequence reads: CASSLGPGVDKETQYF. At the DNA level, the sequence is TGCGCCAGCAGCTTGGGGCCAGGGGTGGATAAGGAGACCCAGTACTTC.